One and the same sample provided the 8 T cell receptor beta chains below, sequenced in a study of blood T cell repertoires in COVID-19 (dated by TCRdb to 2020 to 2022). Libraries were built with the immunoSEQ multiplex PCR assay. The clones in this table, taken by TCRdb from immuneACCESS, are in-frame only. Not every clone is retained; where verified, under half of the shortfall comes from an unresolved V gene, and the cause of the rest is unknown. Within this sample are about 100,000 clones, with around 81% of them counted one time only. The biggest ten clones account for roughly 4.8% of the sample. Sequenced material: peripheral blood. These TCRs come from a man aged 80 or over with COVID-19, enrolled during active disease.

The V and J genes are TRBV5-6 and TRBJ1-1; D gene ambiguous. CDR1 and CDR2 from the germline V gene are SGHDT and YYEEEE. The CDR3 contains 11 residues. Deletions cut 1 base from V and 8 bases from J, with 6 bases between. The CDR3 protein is CASSLSLEAFF. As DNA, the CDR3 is TGTGCCAGCAGCTTGAGCCTAGAAGCTTTCTTT.

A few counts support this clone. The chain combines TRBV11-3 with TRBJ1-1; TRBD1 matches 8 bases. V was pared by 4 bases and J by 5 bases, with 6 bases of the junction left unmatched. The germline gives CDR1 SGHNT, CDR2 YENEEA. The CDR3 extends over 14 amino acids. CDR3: CASSSATGDTEAFF. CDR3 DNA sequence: TGTGCCAGCAGCTCAGCGACAGGGGATACTGAAGCTTTCTTT. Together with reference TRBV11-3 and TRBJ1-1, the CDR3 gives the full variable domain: EAGVVQSPRYKIIEKKQPVAFWCNPISGHNTLYWYLQNLGQGPELLIRYENEEAVDDSQLPKDRFSAERLKGVDSTLKIQPAELGDSAVYLCASSSATGDTEAFFGQGTRLTVV.

The CDR3 loop is CASSRDWRVYEQFF. The CDR3, as DNA: TGTGCCAGCAGCCGGGACTGGAGAGTTTATGAGCAGTTCTTC. The gene calls are TRBV6-2 or TRBV6-3 and TRBJ2-1; TRBD2 might be the D (6 bases). Trimming removed 6 bases from V and 8 bases from J, with 17 bases in between. CDR1 is MNHEY, CDR2 SVGEGT, per germline. The CDR3 contains 14 residues.

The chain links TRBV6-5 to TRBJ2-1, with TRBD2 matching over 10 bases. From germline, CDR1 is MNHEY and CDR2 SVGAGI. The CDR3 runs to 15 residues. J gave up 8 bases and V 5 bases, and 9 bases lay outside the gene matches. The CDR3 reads CASSPGLAAAHEQFF. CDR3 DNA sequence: TGTGCCAGCAGTCCCGGACTAGCGGCCGCCCATGAGCAGTTCTTC.

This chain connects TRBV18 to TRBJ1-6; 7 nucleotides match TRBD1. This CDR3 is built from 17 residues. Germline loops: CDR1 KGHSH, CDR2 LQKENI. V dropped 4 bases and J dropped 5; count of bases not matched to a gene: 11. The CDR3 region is CASSQGQRNLNNSPLHF. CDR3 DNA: TGTGCCAGCTCACAGGGACAGAGAAATCTCAATAATTCACCCCTCCACTTT.

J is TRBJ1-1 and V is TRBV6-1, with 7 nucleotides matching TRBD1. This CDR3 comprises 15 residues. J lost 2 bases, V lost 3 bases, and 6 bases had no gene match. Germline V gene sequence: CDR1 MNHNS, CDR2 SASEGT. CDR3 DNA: TGTGCCAGCAGTGACACCGGACAGGCAAACACTGAAGCTTTCTTT. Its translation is CASSDTGQANTEAFF.

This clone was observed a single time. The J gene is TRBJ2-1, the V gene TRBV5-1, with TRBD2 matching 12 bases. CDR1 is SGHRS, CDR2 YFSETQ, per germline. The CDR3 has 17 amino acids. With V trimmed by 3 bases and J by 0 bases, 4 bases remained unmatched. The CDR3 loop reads CASSWGLAGLSYNEQFF. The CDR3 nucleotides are TGCGCCAGCAGCTGGGGACTAGCGGGTCTCTCCTACAATGAGCAGTTCTTC.

The CDR3 loop reads CASSPLKGQVSYNEQFF. CDR3 DNA: TGTGCCAGCTCACCACTTAAGGGACAGGTTTCCTACAATGAGCAGTTCTTC. The chain joins TRBV18 to TRBJ2-1; 8 nucleotides agree with TRBD1. The CDR3 spans 17 residues. In germline, CDR1 is KGHSH, CDR2 LQKENI. V shed 1 base and J 1 base; nucleotides not matched to a gene: 6.